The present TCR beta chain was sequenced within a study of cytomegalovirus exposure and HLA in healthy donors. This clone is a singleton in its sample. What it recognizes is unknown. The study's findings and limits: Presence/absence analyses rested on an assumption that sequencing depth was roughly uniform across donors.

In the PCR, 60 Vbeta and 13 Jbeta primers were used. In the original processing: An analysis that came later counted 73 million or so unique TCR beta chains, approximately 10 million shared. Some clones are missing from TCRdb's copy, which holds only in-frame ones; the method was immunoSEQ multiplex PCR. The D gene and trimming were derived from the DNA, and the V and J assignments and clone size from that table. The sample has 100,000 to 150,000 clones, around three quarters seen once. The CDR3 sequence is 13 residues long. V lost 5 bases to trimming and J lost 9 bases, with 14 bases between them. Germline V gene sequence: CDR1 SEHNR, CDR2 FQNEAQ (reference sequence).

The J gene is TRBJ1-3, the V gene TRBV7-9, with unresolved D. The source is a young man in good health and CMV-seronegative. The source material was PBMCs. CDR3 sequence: CASSPPAPGTIYF. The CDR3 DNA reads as TGTGCCAGCAGCCCCCCGGCCCCAGGCACCATATATTTT.